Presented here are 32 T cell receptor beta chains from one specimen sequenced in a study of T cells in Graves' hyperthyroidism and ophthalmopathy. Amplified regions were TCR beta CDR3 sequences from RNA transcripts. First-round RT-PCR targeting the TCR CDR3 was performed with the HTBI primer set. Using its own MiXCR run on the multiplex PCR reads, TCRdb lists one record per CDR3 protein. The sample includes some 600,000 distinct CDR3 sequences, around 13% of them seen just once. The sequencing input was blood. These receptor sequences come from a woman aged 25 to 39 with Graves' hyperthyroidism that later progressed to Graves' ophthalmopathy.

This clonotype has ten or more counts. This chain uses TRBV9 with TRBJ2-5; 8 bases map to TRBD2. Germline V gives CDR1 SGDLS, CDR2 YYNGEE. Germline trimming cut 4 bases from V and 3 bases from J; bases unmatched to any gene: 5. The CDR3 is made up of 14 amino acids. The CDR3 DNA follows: TGTGCCAGCAGCCTGGGACTAGGGGAAGAGACCCAGTACTTC. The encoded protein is CASSLGLGEETQYF.

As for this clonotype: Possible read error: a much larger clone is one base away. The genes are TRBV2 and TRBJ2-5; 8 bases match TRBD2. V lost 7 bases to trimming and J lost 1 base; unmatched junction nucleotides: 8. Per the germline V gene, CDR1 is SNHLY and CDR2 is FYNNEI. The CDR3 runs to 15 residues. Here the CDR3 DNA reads TGTGCCAGCATGGCTAATAGCGGGATCCAAGAGACCCAGTACTTC. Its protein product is CASMANSGIQETQYF.

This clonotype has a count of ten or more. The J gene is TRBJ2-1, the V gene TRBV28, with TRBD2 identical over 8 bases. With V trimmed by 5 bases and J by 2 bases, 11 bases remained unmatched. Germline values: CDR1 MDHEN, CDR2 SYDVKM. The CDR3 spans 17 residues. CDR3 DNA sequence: TGTGCCAGCAGTCTTTTAGCGGGACCCTCCCCCTACAATGAGCAGTTCTTC. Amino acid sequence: CASSLLAGPSPYNEQFF.

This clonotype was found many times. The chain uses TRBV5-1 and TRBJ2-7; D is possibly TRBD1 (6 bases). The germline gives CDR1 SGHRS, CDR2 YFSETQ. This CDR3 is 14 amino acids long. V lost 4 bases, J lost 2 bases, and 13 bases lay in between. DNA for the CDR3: TGCGCCAGCAGCCGCGAGGGACAAGCCTACGAGCAGTACTTC. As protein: CASSREGQAYEQYF.

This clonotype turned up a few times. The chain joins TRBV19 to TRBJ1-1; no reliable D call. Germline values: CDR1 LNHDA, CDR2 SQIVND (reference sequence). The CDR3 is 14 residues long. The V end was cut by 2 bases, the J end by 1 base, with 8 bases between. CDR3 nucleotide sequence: TGTGCCAGTAGTATAAAAGGCGAGAACACTGAAGCTTTCTTT. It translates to CASSIKGENTEAFF.

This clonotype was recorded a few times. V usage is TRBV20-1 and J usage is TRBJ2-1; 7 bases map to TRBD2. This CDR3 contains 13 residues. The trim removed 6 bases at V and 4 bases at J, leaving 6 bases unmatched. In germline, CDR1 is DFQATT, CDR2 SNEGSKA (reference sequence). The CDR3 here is CSAQGGGYNEQFF. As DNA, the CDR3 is TGCAGTGCCCAGGGCGGGGGATACAATGAGCAGTTCTTC.

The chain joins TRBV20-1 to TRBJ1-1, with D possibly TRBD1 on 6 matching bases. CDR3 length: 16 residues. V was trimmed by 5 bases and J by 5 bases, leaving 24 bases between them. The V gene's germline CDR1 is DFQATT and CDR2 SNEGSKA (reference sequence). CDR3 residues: CSAFSTGSLTGTEAFF. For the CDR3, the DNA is TGCAGTGCTTTTTCAACAGGGTCTTTGACGGGTACTGAAGCTTTCTTT.

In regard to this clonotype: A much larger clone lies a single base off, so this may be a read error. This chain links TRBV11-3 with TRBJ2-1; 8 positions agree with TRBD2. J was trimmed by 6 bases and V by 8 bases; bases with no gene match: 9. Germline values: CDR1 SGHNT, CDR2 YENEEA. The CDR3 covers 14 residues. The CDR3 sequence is CASARASGSNEQFF. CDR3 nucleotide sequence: TGTGCCAGCGCCAGAGCTAGCGGGTCCAATGAGCAGTTCTTC. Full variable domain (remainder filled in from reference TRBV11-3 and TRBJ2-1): EAGVVQSPRYKIIEKKQPVAFWCNPISGHNTLYWYLQNLGQGPELLIRYENEEAVDDSQLPKDRFSAERLKGVDSTLKIQPAELGDSAVYLCASARASGSNEQFFGPGTRLTVL.

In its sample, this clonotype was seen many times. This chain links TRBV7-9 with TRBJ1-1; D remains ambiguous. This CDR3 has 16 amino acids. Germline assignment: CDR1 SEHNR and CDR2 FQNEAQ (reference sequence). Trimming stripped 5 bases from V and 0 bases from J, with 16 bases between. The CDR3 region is CASSDDPKEMNTEAFF. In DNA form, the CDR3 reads TGTGCCAGCAGCGACGACCCTAAGGAGATGAACACTGAAGCTTTCTTT. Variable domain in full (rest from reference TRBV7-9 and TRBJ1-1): DTGVSQNPRHKITKRGQNVTFRCDPISEHNRLYWYRQTLGQGPEFLTYFQNEAQLEKSRLLSDRFSAERPKGSFSTLEIQRTEQGDSAMYLCASSDDPKEMNTEAFFGQGTRLTVV.

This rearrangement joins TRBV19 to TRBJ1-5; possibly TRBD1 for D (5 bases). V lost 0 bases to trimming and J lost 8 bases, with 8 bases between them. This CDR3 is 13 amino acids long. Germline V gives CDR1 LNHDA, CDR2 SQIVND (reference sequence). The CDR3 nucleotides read TGTGCCAGTAGTATAGATCGGGACGAGCCCCAGCATTTT. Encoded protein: CASSIDRDEPQHF. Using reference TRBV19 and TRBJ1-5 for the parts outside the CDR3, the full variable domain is DGGITQSPKYLFRKEGQNVTLSCEQNLNHDAMYWYRQDPGQGLRLIYYSQIVNDFQKGDIAEGYSVSREKKESFPLTVTSAQKNPTAFYLCASSIDRDEPQHFGDGTRLSIL.

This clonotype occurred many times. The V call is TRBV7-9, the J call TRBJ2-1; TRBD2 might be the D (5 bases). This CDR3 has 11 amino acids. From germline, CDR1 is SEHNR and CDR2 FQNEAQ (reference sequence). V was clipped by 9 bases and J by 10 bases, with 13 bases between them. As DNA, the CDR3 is TGTGCCAGTTTGATCGCGGGCGAGCAGTTCTTC. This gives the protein CASLIAGEQFF.

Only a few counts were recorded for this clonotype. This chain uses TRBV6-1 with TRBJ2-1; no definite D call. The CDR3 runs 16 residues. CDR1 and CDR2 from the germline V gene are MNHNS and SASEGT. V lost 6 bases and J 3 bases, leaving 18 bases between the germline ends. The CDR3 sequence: CASSETPAFGYNEQFF. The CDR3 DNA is TGTGCCAGCAGCGAGACACCAGCTTTTGGCTACAATGAGCAGTTCTTC.

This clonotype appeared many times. CDR3 DNA sequence: TGCAGTGCTCCATGGGACAGGGCTTATGGCTACACCTTC. This gives the protein CSAPWDRAYGYTF. The chain links TRBV20-1 to TRBJ1-2, with 9 nucleotides matching TRBD1. The CDR3 runs 13 residues. Unmatched junction bases numbered 6, after V lost 5 bases and J lost 5 bases. Germline loops: CDR1 DFQATT, CDR2 SNEGSKA (reference sequence).

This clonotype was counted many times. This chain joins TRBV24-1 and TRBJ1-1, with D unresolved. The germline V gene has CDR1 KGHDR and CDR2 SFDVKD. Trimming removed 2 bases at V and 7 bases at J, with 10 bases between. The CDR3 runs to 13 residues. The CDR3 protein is CATSDSQWDEAFF. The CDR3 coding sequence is TGTGCCACCAGTGATTCCCAATGGGATGAAGCTTTCTTT.

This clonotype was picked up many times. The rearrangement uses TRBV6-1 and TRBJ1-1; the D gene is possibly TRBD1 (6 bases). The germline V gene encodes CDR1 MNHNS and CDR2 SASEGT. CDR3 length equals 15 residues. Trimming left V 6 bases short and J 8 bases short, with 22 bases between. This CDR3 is CASRIATGPEGEAFF. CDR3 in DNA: TGTGCCAGCAGGATCGCGACAGGTCCCGAGGGAGAAGCTTTCTTT.

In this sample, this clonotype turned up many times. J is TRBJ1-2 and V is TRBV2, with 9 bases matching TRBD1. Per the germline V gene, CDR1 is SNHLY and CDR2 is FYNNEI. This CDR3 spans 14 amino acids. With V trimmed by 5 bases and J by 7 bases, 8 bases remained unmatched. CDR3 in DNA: TGTGCCAGCAGTACAACTACAGGGGGCGGTGGCTACACCTTC. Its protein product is CASSTTTGGGGYTF.

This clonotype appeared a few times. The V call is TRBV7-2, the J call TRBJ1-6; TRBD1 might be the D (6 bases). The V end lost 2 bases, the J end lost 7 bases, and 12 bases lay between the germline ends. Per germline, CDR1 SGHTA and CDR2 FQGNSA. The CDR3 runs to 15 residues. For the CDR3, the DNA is TGTGCCAGCAGCTTAAGGGGGGCCGAAAATTCACCCCTCCACTTT. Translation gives CASSLRGAENSPLHF.

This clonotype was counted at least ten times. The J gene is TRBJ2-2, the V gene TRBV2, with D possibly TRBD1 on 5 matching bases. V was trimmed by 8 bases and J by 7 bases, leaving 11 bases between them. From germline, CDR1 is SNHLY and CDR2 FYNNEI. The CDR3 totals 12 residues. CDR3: CASFGADGELFF. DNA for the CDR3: TGTGCCAGCTTTGGGGCGGACGGGGAGCTGTTTTTT.

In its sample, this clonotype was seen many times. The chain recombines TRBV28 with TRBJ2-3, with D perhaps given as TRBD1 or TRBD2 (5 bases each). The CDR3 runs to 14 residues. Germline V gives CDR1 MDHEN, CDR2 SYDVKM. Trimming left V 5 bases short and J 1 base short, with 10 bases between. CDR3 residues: CASSPGRGTDTQYF. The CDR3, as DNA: TGTGCCAGCAGTCCGGGGCGGGGCACAGATACGCAGTATTTT.

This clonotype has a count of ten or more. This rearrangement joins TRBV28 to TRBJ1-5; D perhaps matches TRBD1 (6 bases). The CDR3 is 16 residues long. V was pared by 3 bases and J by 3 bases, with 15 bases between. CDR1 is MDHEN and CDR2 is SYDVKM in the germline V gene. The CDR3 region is CASSFVQWDNNQPQHF. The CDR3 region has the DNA TGTGCCAGCAGTTTCGTCCAGTGGGACAACAATCAGCCCCAGCATTTT.

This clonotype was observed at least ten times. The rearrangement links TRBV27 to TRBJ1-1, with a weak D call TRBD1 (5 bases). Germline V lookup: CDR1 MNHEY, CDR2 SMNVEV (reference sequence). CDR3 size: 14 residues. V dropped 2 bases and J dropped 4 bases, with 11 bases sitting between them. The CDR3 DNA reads TGTGCCAGCAGTTTAAACAGGCTGGGCACTGAAGCTTTCTTT. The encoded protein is CASSLNRLGTEAFF.

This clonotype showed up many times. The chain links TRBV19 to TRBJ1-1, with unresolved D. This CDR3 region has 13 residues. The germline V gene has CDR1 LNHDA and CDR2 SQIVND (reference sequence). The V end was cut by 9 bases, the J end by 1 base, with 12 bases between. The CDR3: CASSIRGNTEAFF. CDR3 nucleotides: TGTGCCAGCAGCATTCGGGGGAACACTGAAGCTTTCTTT.

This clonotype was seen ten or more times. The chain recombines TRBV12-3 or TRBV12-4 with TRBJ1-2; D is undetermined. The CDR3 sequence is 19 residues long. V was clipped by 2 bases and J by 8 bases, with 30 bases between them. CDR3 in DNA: TGTGCCAGCAGTTTATCGGAAAGTTGGGAGGTCCCCTTGCAATGGGGCTACACCTTC. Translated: CASSLSESWEVPLQWGYTF.

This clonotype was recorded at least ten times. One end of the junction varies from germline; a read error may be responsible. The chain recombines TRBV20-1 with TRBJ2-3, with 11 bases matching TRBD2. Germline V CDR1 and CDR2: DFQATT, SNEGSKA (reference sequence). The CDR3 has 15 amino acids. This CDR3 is CSARETSGILDTQYF. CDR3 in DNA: TGCAGTGCTCGAGAGACTAGCGGGATCTTAGATACGCAGTATTTT.

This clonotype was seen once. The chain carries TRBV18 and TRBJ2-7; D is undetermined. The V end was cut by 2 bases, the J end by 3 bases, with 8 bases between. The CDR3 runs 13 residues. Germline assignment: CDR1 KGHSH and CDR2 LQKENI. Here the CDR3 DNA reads TGTGCCAGCTCACCAAGTTATGACTACGAGCAGTACTTC. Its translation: CASSPSYDYEQYF.

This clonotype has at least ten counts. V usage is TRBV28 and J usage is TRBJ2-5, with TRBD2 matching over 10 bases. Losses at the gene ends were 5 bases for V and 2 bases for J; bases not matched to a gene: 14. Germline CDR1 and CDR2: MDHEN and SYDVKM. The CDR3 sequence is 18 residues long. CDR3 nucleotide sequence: TGTGCCAGCAGTCCCCCCCCGGGGCGTAGCGGGGGGCAAGAGACCCAGTACTTC. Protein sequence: CASSPPPGRSGGQETQYF.

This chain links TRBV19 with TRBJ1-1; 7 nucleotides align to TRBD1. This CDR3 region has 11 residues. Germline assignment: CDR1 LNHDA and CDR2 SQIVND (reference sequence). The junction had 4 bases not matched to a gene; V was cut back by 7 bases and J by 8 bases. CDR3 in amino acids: CASTQGVEAFF. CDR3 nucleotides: TGTGCCAGTACCCAGGGGGTGGAAGCTTTCTTT.

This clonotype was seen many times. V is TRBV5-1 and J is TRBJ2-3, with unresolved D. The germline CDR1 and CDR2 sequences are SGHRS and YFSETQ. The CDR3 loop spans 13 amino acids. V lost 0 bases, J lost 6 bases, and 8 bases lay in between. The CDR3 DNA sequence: TGCGCCAGCAGCTTGGGGAGCGAGGATACGCAGTATTTT. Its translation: CASSLGSEDTQYF. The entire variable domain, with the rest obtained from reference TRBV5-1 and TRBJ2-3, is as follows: KAGVTQTPRYLIKTRGQQVTLSCSPISGHRSVSWYQQTPGQGLQFLFEYFSETQRNKGNFPGRFSGRQFSNSRSEMNVSTLELGDSALYLCASSLGSEDTQYFGPGTRLTVL.

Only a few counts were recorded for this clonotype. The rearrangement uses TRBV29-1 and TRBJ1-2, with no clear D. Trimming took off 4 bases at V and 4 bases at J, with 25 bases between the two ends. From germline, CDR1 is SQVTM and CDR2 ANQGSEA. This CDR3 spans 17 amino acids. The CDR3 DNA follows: TGCAGCGTTGCGCCCCGGCTCGCCCTAGCAACTGGCTATGGCTACACCTTC. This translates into CSVAPRLALATGYGYTF. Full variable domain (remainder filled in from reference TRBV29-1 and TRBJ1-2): SAVISQKPSRDICQRGTSLTIQCQVDSQVTMMFWYRQQPGQSLTLIATANQGSEATYESGFVIDKFPISRPNLTFSTLTVSNMSPEDSSIYLCSVAPRLALATGYGYTFGSGTRLTVV.

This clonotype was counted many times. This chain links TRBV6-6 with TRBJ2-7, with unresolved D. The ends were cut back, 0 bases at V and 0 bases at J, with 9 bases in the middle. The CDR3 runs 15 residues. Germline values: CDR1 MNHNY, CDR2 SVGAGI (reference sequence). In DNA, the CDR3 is TGTGCCAGCAGTTACTCGGGCCCCAGCTCCTACGAGCAGTACTTC. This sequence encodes CASSYSGPSSYEQYF.

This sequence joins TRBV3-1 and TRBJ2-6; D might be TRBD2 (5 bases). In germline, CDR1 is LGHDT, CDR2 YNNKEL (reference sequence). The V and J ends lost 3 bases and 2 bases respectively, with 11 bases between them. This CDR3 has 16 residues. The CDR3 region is CASSQVGLTGANVLTF. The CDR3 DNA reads TGTGCCAGCAGCCAGGTCGGACTGACTGGGGCCAACGTCCTGACTTTC.

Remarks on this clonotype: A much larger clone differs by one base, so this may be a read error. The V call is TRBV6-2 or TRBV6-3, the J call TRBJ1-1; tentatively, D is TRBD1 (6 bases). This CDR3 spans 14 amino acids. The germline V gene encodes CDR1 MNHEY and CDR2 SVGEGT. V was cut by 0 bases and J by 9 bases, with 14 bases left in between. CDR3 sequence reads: CASSYSGGLSKAFF. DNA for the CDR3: TGTGCCAGCAGTTACTCCGGGGGGCTCTCTAAAGCTTTCTTT.